This TCR beta chain derives from a study of human T cells and chemical hapten exposure. Study results and caveats: Among expanded TCRs, significantly more large CDR3 similarity clusters formed than among controls.

A single record per CDR3 protein comes from TCRdb applying MiXCR to the RACE reads. This table has approximately 77,000 distinct CDR3 sequences, about 8% appearing once. This clonotype was recorded at least ten times. Its antigen is unknown. Time point of the sample: patch test 1, 2 weeks after DPC sensitization. Documented treatment: therapeutic diphenylcyclopropenone sensitization with weekly scalp DPC. From germline, CDR1 is DFQATT and CDR2 SNEGSKA (reference sequence). This CDR3 is built from 13 residues. The ends were cut back, 0 bases at V and 7 bases at J, with 10 bases in the middle. The receptor's source is a woman aged 25 to 39 with alopecia areata. Some clones in this sample may be carry-over from other donors' samples. The V and J genes are TRBV20-1 and TRBJ1-5, with a tentative D call TRBD1 (5 bases). The starting material was whole blood, obtained in connection with sensitization to the hapten diphenylcyclopropenone (DPC). The CDR3, as DNA: TGCAGTGCTAGAGATCGGGGCGACCAGCCCCAGCATTTT. It yields the protein CSARDRGDQPQHF.